Described below is a single T cell receptor (beta chain) sequence and its context. Its matching antigen is unknown. The CDR3 is made up of 13 amino acids. Germline CDR1 SGDLS, CDR2 YYNGEE. With 2 bases removed from V and 4 bases from J, the gap between germline ends came to 10 bases. This entry comes from a study of shared clonotypes between healthy human individuals. Only Caucasian adults living in Nashville, Tennessee made up the donor group. In the original analysis: ImmunoSEQ sequences covered only the junction and lacked quality scores; filtering therefore differed. Some clones are missing from TCRdb's copy, which holds only in-frame ones; the method was immunoSEQ multiplex PCR. D and trimming come from the DNA, and the V and J calls and clone size come from that table. The sample lists 2 million to 2.5 million clones; approximately 95% were seen once. Points from the study as a whole: All-four-donor shared clonotypes had higher generation probabilities than non-shared clonotypes did. Sharing across a few donors was seen in 4% to 5.5% of naive CD4 clonotypes.

Sequenced input: naive CD4+ T cells from PBMCs. As for subset: CD45RA+ positively selected. The chain links TRBV9 to TRBJ2-7, with D tentatively TRBD2 (5 bases). The origin of this receptor is a man aged 18 to 29 in good health. Some clones in this sample may be carry-over from other donors' samples. CDR3 protein: CASSVGSKYEQYF. The CDR3 DNA is TGTGCCAGCAGCGTGGGGAGTAAGTACGAGCAGTACTTC. The variable domain in full, with the rest retrieved from reference TRBV9 and TRBJ2-7, is DSGVTQTPKHLITATGQRVTLRCSPRSGDLSVYWYQQSLDQGLQFLIQYYNGEERAKGNILERFSAQQFPDLHSELNLSSLELGDSALYFCASSVGSKYEQYFGPGTRLTVT.